This entry lists 20 T cell receptor beta chains sequenced from one sample in a study of T cell responses to AZD1222 COVID-19 vaccine. TCRdb keeps only in-frame clones here, not all; method: immunoSEQ multiplex PCR. This table holds roughly 95,000 clones, more than 75% found once. The specimen comprised peripheral blood, sampled on day 0 of AZD1222 vaccination. Receptor source: an adult in good health.

The V call is TRBV5-5, the J call TRBJ1-5; D possibly corresponds to TRBD1 (6 bases). The CDR3 runs to 15 residues. CDR1 SGHKS and CDR2 YYEKEE come from the germline V gene (reference sequence). Trimming cost V 1 base and J 6 bases, with 14 bases left between them. CDR3 DNA sequence: TGTGCCAGCAGCTTGCTGGGGGCAGGAGCTCAGCCCCAGCATTTT. This encodes CASSLLGAGAQPQHF.

This clone was picked up one time. This chain joins TRBV29-1 and TRBJ2-2, with 7 bases matching TRBD1. V was pared by 4 bases and J by 6 bases, with 2 bases of the junction left unmatched. CDR3 length: 12 residues. Germline V gene sequence: CDR1 SQVTM, CDR2 ANQGSEA. This chain's CDR3 is CSVGQGAGELFF. The CDR3 bases are TGCAGCGTTGGACAGGGAGCCGGGGAGCTGTTTTTT.

CDR3 sequence reads: CAWRVGQGPIYEQYF. The CDR3 DNA reads TGTGCCTGGAGGGTGGGACAGGGACCTATCTACGAGCAGTACTTC. The rearrangement uses TRBV30 and TRBJ2-7, with TRBD1 matching 9 bases. The CDR3 is 15 residues long. Germline lookup yields CDR1 GTSNPN and CDR2 SVGIG (reference sequence). Losses at the gene ends were 3 bases for V and 3 bases for J; bases not matched to a gene: 9.

This clone has just one count. This chain links TRBV28 with TRBJ2-1, with 10 bases fitting TRBD2. The CDR3 runs 15 residues. Germline CDR1 is MDHEN and CDR2 is SYDVKM. V lost 3 bases, J lost 8 bases, and 7 bases stayed unmatched. The CDR3 DNA is TGTGCCAGCAGTTTTAGCACTAGCGGGACGTATGAGCAGTTCTTC. Amino acids: CASSFSTSGTYEQFF.

There are a few counts of this clone. The V gene is TRBV19, the J gene TRBJ1-3; possible D gene TRBD1, 5 bases. The CDR3 length is 15 residues. With 4 bases removed from V and 0 bases from J, the gap between germline ends came to 10 bases. CDR1 is LNHDA, CDR2 SQIVND, per germline (reference sequence). The CDR3 sequence is CASSRSGDSGNTIYF. CDR3 bases: TGTGCCAGTAGTAGGTCGGGGGACTCTGGAAACACCATATATTTT.

V and J are TRBV7-8 and TRBJ1-2; 11 nucleotides agree with TRBD1. Germline assignment: CDR1 SGHVS and CDR2 FQNEAQ. With 1 base clipped from V and 7 bases from J, the junction kept 5 bases outside the gene matches. This CDR3 contains 15 residues. Written as DNA, the CDR3 is TGTGCCAGCAGCTTAGTCGGACAGGGGGCGCTTGGCTACACCTTC. The encoded protein is CASSLVGQGALGYTF.

This sequence joins TRBV6-5 and TRBJ1-3, with D perhaps matching TRBD1 (5 bases). The CDR3 sequence is 15 residues long. CDR1 is MNHEY, CDR2 SVGAGI, per germline. Trimming removed 6 bases at V and 4 bases at J, with 16 bases between. CDR3 protein: CASSLGTFGGNTIYF. Written as DNA, the CDR3 is TGTGCCAGCAGCCTCGGGACCTTTGGCGGAAACACCATATATTTT.

The gene calls are TRBV10-3 and TRBJ1-5; tentatively, D is TRBD1 (5 bases). This CDR3 is 13 amino acids long. The V gene lost 7 bases and the J gene lost 2 bases, with 9 bases spanning the gap. CDR1 and CDR2 (germline): ENHRY, SYGVKD. The CDR3 spells CAIKGQGNQPQHF. The CDR3 DNA is TGTGCCATCAAGGGGCAGGGCAATCAGCCCCAGCATTTT.

The chain recombines TRBV4-1 with TRBJ2-3; weak D call: TRBD1 (6 bases). The CDR3 spans 18 residues. CDR1 is MGHRA, CDR2 YSYEKL, per germline. Trimming removed 0 bases from V and 4 bases from J, with 20 bases in between. The CDR3 protein is CASSQDAGAPNGADTQYF. CDR3 in DNA: TGCGCCAGCAGCCAAGATGCAGGGGCGCCGAACGGGGCAGATACGCAGTATTTT.

The chain recombines TRBV7-2 with TRBJ2-7; no reliable D call. The CDR3 is 14 amino acids. Germline CDR1 and CDR2: SGHTA and FQGNSA. V lost 1 base, J lost 2 bases, and 9 bases lay in between. The CDR3 here is CASSLVVATYEQYF. The CDR3 DNA follows: TGTGCCAGCAGCTTAGTGGTAGCCACCTACGAGCAGTACTTC.

The J gene is TRBJ1-2, the V gene TRBV5-4; the match to TRBD1 covers 7 bases. Germline V CDR1 and CDR2: SGHNT, YYREEE (reference sequence). The CDR3 consists of 14 residues. V shed 2 bases and J 3 bases; nucleotides not matched to a gene: 4. CDR3 sequence: CASSFRQGDYGYTF. DNA for the CDR3: TGTGCCAGCAGCTTTCGACAGGGCGACTATGGCTACACCTTC.

J is TRBJ1-4 and V is TRBV19; 10 bases fit TRBD1. This CDR3 spans 17 amino acids. The V gene's germline CDR1 is LNHDA and CDR2 SQIVND (reference sequence). V was pared by 5 bases and J by 0 bases, with 6 bases of the junction left unmatched. CDR3 sequence (DNA): TGTGCCAGTAGTCCCTGGACAGGGGGTGCAACTAATGAAAAACTGTTTTTT. Encoded protein: CASSPWTGGATNEKLFF. Using reference TRBV19 and TRBJ1-4 for the parts outside the CDR3, the full variable domain is DGGITQSPKYLFRKEGQNVTLSCEQNLNHDAMYWYRQDPGQGLRLIYYSQIVNDFQKGDIAEGYSVSREKKESFPLTVTSAQKNPTAFYLCASSPWTGGATNEKLFFGSGTQLSVL.

The chain joins TRBV7-3 to TRBJ1-1; D uncertain. Germline CDR1 SGHTA, CDR2 FQGTGA. With 3 bases removed from V and 1 base from J, the gap between germline ends came to 6 bases. This CDR3 is built from 13 residues. The CDR3 here is CASSFSANTEAFF. The CDR3 DNA reads TGTGCCAGCAGCTTTTCAGCGAACACTGAAGCTTTCTTT.

CDR3 protein: CASRQQGYQPQHF. The DNA for the CDR3 is TGTGCCAGCAGACAACAGGGGTACCAGCCCCAGCATTTT. V and J are TRBV12-3 or TRBV12-4 and TRBJ1-5, with TRBD1 matching 7 bases. The CDR3 is 13 amino acids. The V segment lost 6 bases and the J segment 7 bases; nucleotides outside the gene matches: 6.

This clone was counted a single time. The genes are TRBV5-8 and TRBJ2-3; 9 positions match TRBD2. Germline lookup yields CDR1 SGHTS and CDR2 YDEGEE. This CDR3 is 15 amino acids long. The J segment lost 4 bases and the V segment lost 5 bases, leaving 8 bases of the junction unmatched. Here the CDR3 DNA reads TGTGCCAGCAGTAAAAGCGGGAGGCTGGCAGATACGCAGTATTTT. It yields the protein CASSKSGRLADTQYF.

This sequence joins TRBV9 and TRBJ2-5; 9 bases match TRBD2. V trimming: 2 bases; J trimming: 5 bases; junction bases outside the gene matches: 4. There are 14 residues in the CDR3. From germline, CDR1 is SGDLS and CDR2 YYNGEE. CDR3 in amino acids: CASSVSSGRETQYF. The CDR3 DNA reads TGTGCCAGCAGCGTGTCGAGCGGGAGGGAGACCCAGTACTTC.

V usage is TRBV7-6 and J usage is TRBJ2-7; TRBD1 aligns across 8 bases. The CDR3 sequence is 16 residues long. The germline V gene has CDR1 SGHVS and CDR2 FNYEAQ. Trimming cost V 4 bases and J 6 bases; bases outside gene matches: 14. The CDR3 coding sequence is TGTGCCAGCAGCTCGACCCCAGGGGGCGATTCTCTCGAGCAGTACTTC. It specifies CASSSTPGGDSLEQYF.

The J gene is TRBJ2-7, the V gene TRBV27; no clear D. V was trimmed by 6 bases and J by 4 bases, leaving 25 bases between them. CDR3 length: 17 residues. Germline V gene lookup returns CDR1 MNHEY and CDR2 SMNVEV (reference sequence). The CDR3 here is CASRFSPISEHVYEQYF. As DNA, the CDR3 is TGTGCCAGCAGGTTTTCCCCTATTTCCGAACACGTTTACGAGCAGTACTTC.

J is TRBJ1-1 and V is TRBV15; the D gene is possibly TRBD1 (5 bases). The CDR3 extends over 13 amino acids. Trimming cost V 0 bases and J 6 bases, with 8 bases left between them. Germline loops: CDR1 LNHNV, CDR2 YYDKDF (reference sequence). The DNA of the CDR3 is TGTGCCACCAGCAGAGAGGGGGGGTCTGAAGCTTTCTTT. It is translated as CATSREGGSEAFF.

This chain uses TRBV19 with TRBJ2-2; D remains unclear. The germline CDR1 and CDR2 sequences are LNHDA and SQIVND (reference sequence). The CDR3 extends over 12 amino acids. V was cut by 7 bases and J by 1 base, with 4 bases left in between. The CDR3 loop reads CASKGNTGELFF. The CDR3 nucleotides read TGTGCCAGTAAAGGGAACACCGGGGAGCTGTTTTTT.